This T cell receptor (beta chain) was sequenced during a study of blood T cell repertoires in COVID-19 (dated by TCRdb to about 2020). With respect to the entire study: Collaborator samples came from the United States, Italy and Spain and covered acute and convalescent phases of COVID-19. The prospective study material was composed of cDNA or gDNA derived from T cells, B-cell-depleted T cells, or PBMCs. Subjects who had been exposed to COVID-19, were actively infected with it, or had recovered from it provided the deeply sampled blood TCRbeta repertoires that made up the dataset. The repertoires were released in a freely available public database meant as a resource for research on the immune response to SARS-CoV-2. The samples were drawn from the first 160 participants of the ongoing ImmuneRACE study and from some 1,300 subjects provided by 6 global collaborators. Sample metadata almost always included a de-identified subject ID, COVID-19 status, age in years and sex. Where available, HLA class I and class II types were obtained from metadata supplied by the sample provider rather than from assay-based typing. Overall study outcomes, separate from this receptor: Clinical and demographic metadata were provided uncurated, with the amount varying by source and participant.

Whole blood was collected in K2EDTA tubes by collaborating institutions according to the institutions' own protocols. Collaborator samples were shipped for TCRbeta analysis as frozen whole blood, isolated PBMCs, or DNA extracted from either sample type. V lost 6 bases and J lost 4 bases; the stretch between them is 7 bases long. The CDR3 contains 12 residues, cysteine and phenylalanine counted. Only the CDR3 portion is preserved as DNA: 36 bases, with reading frame beginning at the first base. The immunoSEQ Assay, a bias-controlled multiplex PCR, was used to amplify TCRbeta CDR3 regions from genomic DNA. The published analysis was carried out like this. The number of nucleated cells in each sample was estimated from the amplification of reference gene primers within the assay. To quantify the absolute abundance of each unique TCRbeta CDR3 rearrangement, sequence reads were collapsed and filtered. For each sample, productive Simpson clonality was calculated as the square root of Simpson's diversity index over productive rearrangements. In its TCRdb copy, this immuneACCESS table keeps in-frame sequences only and misses some clones. Where compared with another copy, unresolved V genes explain less than half of these, and the others have no known cause. Clonal size and the V and J genes are those of that table, whereas D and trimming came from the DNA. In all, the sample holds about 55,000 clones, and over 75% of those were seen once. The top ten clonotypes cover about 17% of the sample.

Worth noting for this clone: Its antigen has not been determined. No base qualities exist here, and no much larger clone lies one base off it.

The source is an elderly man with acute or convalescent COVID-19. Sample: peripheral blood. The chain links TRBV12-3 or TRBV12-4 with TRBJ1-3; the D gene is unclear. The nucleotide sequence reads TGTGCCAGCAGAAGCTCAGGAAACACCATATATTTT. This encodes CASRSSGNTIYF.